This T cell receptor (beta chain) was sequenced for a study of CD8 T cells in Susac syndrome. Sequencing of TCR beta was performed on blood CD8+ and CD4+ T cells. As for this clonotype: The antigen is undetermined.

When the RNA was reverse transcribed, random hexamers were used with an input of roughly 0.45 to 1 ug. From the immunoSEQ multiplex PCR reads, TCRdb called clonotypes with MiXCR, one entry per CDR3 protein. The table lists 210,000 or so distinct CDR3 sequences, less than 95% of them singletons. Germline V gene sequence: CDR1 DFQATT, CDR2 SNEGSKA (reference sequence). The CDR3 contains 15 residues. Trimming left V 4 bases short and J 0 bases short, with 10 bases between. Overall study results and limits: Where Susac syndrome CD4+ T cell repertoires were concerned, no clonal expansion was evident.

The sequence was collected from a human donor with Susac syndrome. The V call is TRBV20-1, the J call TRBJ1-6; D unclear. What was sequenced was CD4+ T cells from PBMCs. The CDR3 DNA reads as TGCAGTGCTACCGAACTGAGCTCCTATAATTCACCCCTCCACTTT. As protein: CSATELSSYNSPLHF.